Presented here are 14 T cell receptor beta chains from one specimen sequenced in a study of shared clonotypes between healthy human individuals. The method was immunoSEQ multiplex PCR; TCRdb's version includes in-frame clones alone and lacks a portion of them. The profile covers about 610,000 clones, with roughly 96% appearing a single time and 0.11% taken by the ten largest. The naive CD8 subset, CD45RO-negative cells positively selected for CCR7, excluded terminally differentiated effector memory CD45RA+ cells. The source material was naive CD8+ T cells sorted from blood. The receptors derive from a young woman in good health.

The rearrangement uses TRBV14 and TRBJ2-7, with D unclear. CDR1 and CDR2 from the germline V gene are SGHDN and FVKESK. Between the trimmed V and J ends, which lost 4 bases and 0 bases, there was a span of 16 bases. The CDR3 totals 16 residues. As DNA, the CDR3 is TGTGCCAGCAGCCGCACCTTGACCCACAGCTCCTACGAGCAGTACTTC. Amino acids: CASSRTLTHSSYEQYF.

This clone was detected once. V is TRBV15 and J is TRBJ2-5; a possible D gene is TRBD2 (5 bases). CDR3 length: 14 amino acids. V was clipped by 5 bases and J by 4 bases, with 14 bases between them. The germline gives CDR1 LNHNV, CDR2 YYDKDF (reference sequence). The chain's CDR3 is CATSGGLLAETQYF. CDR3 sequence (DNA): TGTGCCACCAGCGGAGGACTTCTAGCAGAGACCCAGTACTTC.

The chain joins TRBV7-9 to TRBJ2-2; maybe TRBD2 (6 bases). The CDR3 has 15 residues. Per the germline V gene, CDR1 is SEHNR and CDR2 is FQNEAQ (reference sequence). Trimming shortened V by 5 bases and J by 4 bases, and 14 bases separated the two germline ends. The CDR3 loop reads CASSPRRESTGELFF. In DNA form, the CDR3 reads TGTGCCAGCAGCCCCCGGAGGGAATCCACCGGGGAGCTGTTTTTT. Full variable domain (missing parts from reference TRBV7-9 and TRBJ2-2): DTGVSQNPRHKITKRGQNVTFRCDPISEHNRLYWYRQTLGQGPEFLTYFQNEAQLEKSRLLSDRFSAERPKGSFSTLEIQRTEQGDSAMYLCASSPRRESTGELFFGEGSRLTVL.

The rearrangement joins TRBV7-9 to TRBJ1-1; maybe TRBD1 (5 bases). The CDR3 totals 14 residues. V was pared by 2 bases and J by 1 base, with 8 bases between. Germline values: CDR1 SEHNR, CDR2 FQNEAQ (reference sequence). The CDR3 loop reads CASSLLGGNTEAFF. The CDR3, as DNA: TGTGCCAGCAGCTTATTGGGGGGGAACACTGAAGCTTTCTTT.

The V and J genes are TRBV11-2 and TRBJ2-7; D is tentatively TRBD1 or TRBD2 (5 bases each). The V end was cut by 1 base, the J end by 0 bases, with 10 bases between. Germline CDR1 SGHAT, CDR2 FQNNGV. The CDR3 runs to 15 residues. The CDR3: CASSLAGPPSYEQYF. The CDR3, as DNA: TGTGCCAGCAGCTTAGCGGGACCGCCCTCCTACGAGCAGTACTTC.

This CDR3 is CASSYLVYGNYGYTF. CDR3 nucleotide sequence: TGTGCCAGCAGTTACTTGGTGTATGGGAACTATGGCTACACCTTC. The V and J genes are TRBV28 and TRBJ1-2; D remains unclear. CDR1 MDHEN and CDR2 SYDVKM come from the germline V gene. This CDR3 spans 15 amino acids. Trimming stripped 4 bases from V and 2 bases from J, with 14 bases between.

V is TRBV15 and J is TRBJ2-7, with 7 nucleotides matching TRBD1. The length of the CDR3 is 13 residues. V shed 5 bases, J shed 4 bases, and the junction held 5 bases outside the gene matches. Germline assignment: CDR1 LNHNV and CDR2 YYDKDF (reference sequence). The CDR3 sequence is CATSPSTGYEQYF. In nucleotides, the CDR3 is TGTGCCACCAGCCCATCGACAGGGTACGAGCAGTACTTC.

CDR3 region: CASTPGRTDTQYF. DNA for the CDR3: TGTGCCAGCACCCCCGGGAGGACAGATACGCAGTATTTT. The V and J genes are TRBV2 and TRBJ2-3, with 7 bases matching TRBD2. Trimming at V came to 7 bases and at J to 3 bases, leaving 4 bases not matched to a gene. Germline-derived CDR1 and CDR2 are SNHLY and FYNNEI. This CDR3 is built from 13 residues.

The chain couples TRBV6-5 to TRBJ1-4; weak D call: TRBD1 (5 bases). Trimming shortened V by 6 bases and J by 5 bases, and 16 bases separated the two germline ends. The CDR3 totals 15 residues. Per the germline V gene, CDR1 is MNHEY and CDR2 is SVGAGI. The CDR3 region has the DNA TGTGCCAGCAGCCCTACGGGACCGAGAAATGAAAAACTGTTTTTT. Translating gives CASSPTGPRNEKLFF.

The gene calls are TRBV21-1 and TRBJ2-7; the table names TRBD2, a call not compared with the DNA. TRBV21-1 is assigned pseudogene status. The CDR3 has 15 residues. Written as DNA, the CDR3 is TGTGCCAGCAGCAGTGGGACTAGCGGGAGGTACGAGCAGTACTTC. Residues: CASSSGTSGRYEQYF.

This sequence joins TRBV5-4 and TRBJ2-7; 9 bases map to TRBD2. Germline lookup yields CDR1 SGHNT and CDR2 YYREEE (reference sequence). This CDR3 is built from 15 residues. Trimming took 4 bases from V and 3 from J; bases not matched to a gene: 8. The CDR3 loop reads CASSDSRGGLYEQYF. CDR3 nucleotides: TGTGCCAGCAGCGACTCGCGGGGGGGCCTCTACGAGCAGTACTTC. Filled out from reference TRBV5-4 and TRBJ2-7, the complete variable domain reads ETGVTQSPTHLIKTRGQQVTLRCSSQSGHNTVSWYQQALGQGPQFIFQYYREEENGRGNFPPRFSGLQFPNYSSELNVNALELDDSALYLCASSDSRGGLYEQYFGPGTRLTVT.

V and J are TRBV15 and TRBJ2-7; 7 nucleotides match TRBD2. The CDR3 totals 14 residues. After removal of 5 bases from V and 1 base from J, the junction contained 5 bases not matched to a gene. Per the germline V gene, CDR1 is LNHNV and CDR2 is YYDKDF (reference sequence). The CDR3 nucleotides are TGTGCCACCAGCCGAAGGGGACTATCCTACGAGCAGTACTTC. It translates to CATSRRGLSYEQYF.

The CDR3 reads CASSDLTDLYEQYF. The CDR3 DNA follows: TGTGCCAGCAGCGATCTGACAGATCTCTACGAGCAGTACTTC. V is TRBV28 and J is TRBJ2-7, with D maybe TRBD1 (5 bases). The V end lost 6 bases, the J end lost 3 bases, and 15 bases lay between the germline ends. This CDR3 spans 14 amino acids. Germline V lookup: CDR1 MDHEN, CDR2 SYDVKM.

The V gene is TRBV7-6, the J gene TRBJ2-1; maybe TRBD2 (6 bases). Trimming removed 5 bases from V and 7 bases from J, with 9 bases in between. Germline CDR1 is SGHVS and CDR2 is FNYEAQ. The CDR3 runs to 12 residues. CDR3 residues: CASSRGGNEQFF. The CDR3 nucleotides read TGTGCCAGCAGCCGTGGGGGGAATGAGCAGTTCTTC.